This T cell receptor beta chain was recovered during a study of T cell responses to AZD1222 COVID-19 vaccine. Notes on the study in general: Every sample of the repertoires postdated the peak T cell response. Across the whole spike, CD4 TCRs peaked at regions 160-218 and 743-854.

The protocol was immunoSEQ multiplex PCR, while the TCRdb copy is restricted to in-frame clones and leaves out a portion. The sample has about 180,000 clones; 90% are singletons. About this clone itself: Its target is unknown.

The CDR3 extends over 16 amino acids. The ends lost 0 bases at V and 4 bases at J; junction bases unmatched: 5. Per the germline V gene, CDR1 is MRHNA and CDR2 is SNTAGT. The sample consisted of peripheral blood, taken on day 0 of AZD1222 vaccination. The chain links TRBV6-4 to TRBJ2-1; 8 bases line up with TRBD2. This clonotype was sampled from an adult in good health. The CDR3 DNA sequence: TGTGCCAGCAGTGACTCGACCCGGGGGGGATACAATGAGCAGTTCTTC. Translating it yields CASSDSTRGGYNEQFF.